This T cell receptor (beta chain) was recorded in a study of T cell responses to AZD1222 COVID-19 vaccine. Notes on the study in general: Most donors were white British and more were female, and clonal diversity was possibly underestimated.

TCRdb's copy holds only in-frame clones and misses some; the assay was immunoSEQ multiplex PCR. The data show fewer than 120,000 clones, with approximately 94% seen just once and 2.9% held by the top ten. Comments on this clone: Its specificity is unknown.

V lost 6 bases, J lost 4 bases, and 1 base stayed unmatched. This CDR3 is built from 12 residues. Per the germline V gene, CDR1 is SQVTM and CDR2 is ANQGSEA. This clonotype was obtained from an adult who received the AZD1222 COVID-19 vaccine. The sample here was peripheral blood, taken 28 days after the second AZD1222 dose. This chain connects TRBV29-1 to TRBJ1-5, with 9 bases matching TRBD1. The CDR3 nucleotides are TGCAGCGTGGGGACAGGGAATCAGCCCCAGCATTTT. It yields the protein CSVGTGNQPQHF.